The entry below gives a single T cell receptor beta chain sequence along with its context. What it binds is not known. This record comes from a study of shared clonotypes between healthy human individuals. At the level of the study: A donor's plate count was three for CD4 naive and three for CD4 memory; CD8 naive had two and CD8 memory one.

General study findings and limits: Large sequencing depth failed to make sorted-subset sequencing complete, rarefaction showed.

Here immunoSEQ multiplex PCR was the method, and the copy in TCRdb shows in-frame clones only, minus some. This table holds more than 2 million clones, 95% found once. Trimming took off 6 bases at V and 3 bases at J, with 14 bases between the two ends. CDR3 length equals 14 residues. Germline lookup yields CDR1 LNHDA and CDR2 SQIVND (reference sequence). The sequenced sample was naive CD4+ T cells sorted from blood. Regarding subset: CD45RA+ positively selected. V and J are TRBV19 and TRBJ1-2, with D possibly matching TRBD1 (6 bases). The sequence came from a man younger than 35 in good health. The chain's CDR3 is CASSHRAGDYGYTF. CDR3 sequence (DNA): TGTGCCAGTAGCCACAGGGCAGGGGACTATGGCTACACCTTC.